The following is a TCR beta chain sequence with its context. These data come from a study of cytomegalovirus exposure and HLA in healthy donors. The PCR ran on 60 Vbeta and 13 Jbeta primers. Data came from immunoSEQ multiplex PCR; TCRdb stores just in-frame clones and leaves some out. The sample lists about 120,000 clones; roughly 9.9% were seen once. CDR1 is ENHRY and CDR2 is SYGVKD in the germline V gene. Trimming cost V 6 bases and J 4 bases, with 19 bases left between them. The CDR3 extends over 16 amino acids. At sampling all donors were nominally healthy, likely with unrecorded immune exposures. This rearrangement joins TRBV10-3 to TRBJ1-5, with D perhaps matching TRBD1 (6 bases). Sequenced sample: PBMCs. The receptor's source is a man aged 25 to 45 in good health and CMV-seronegative. The CDR3 sequence is CAISPGVGIGNQPQHF. The CDR3 nucleotides read TGTGCCATCAGCCCAGGGGTGGGAATCGGGAATCAGCCCCAGCATTTT.